This T cell receptor beta chain was recovered during a study of blood T cell repertoires in COVID-19. Data came from immunoSEQ multiplex PCR; TCRdb stores just in-frame clones and leaves some out. Here the sample spans 200,000 to 250,000 clones, roughly 80% being singletons. The CDR3 runs 15 residues. The ends lost 1 base at V and 8 bases at J; junction bases unmatched: 11. Germline CDR1 and CDR2: SGHKS and YYEKEE (reference sequence). The source of this sequence is a woman between 45 and 65 years old who had been exposed to COVID-19. The sample taken for sequencing was PBMCs or T cells enriched from blood (not recorded which). This sequence joins TRBV5-5 and TRBJ1-2, with TRBD1 matching 7 bases. The CDR3 is CASSLTAGGIGGYTF. The CDR3 DNA reads TGTGCCAGCAGCTTGACAGCAGGGGGGATTGGAGGCTACACCTTC.